The clone carrying this T cell receptor beta chain has a single count. Its cognate antigen is unknown. This PCR relied on a set of 60 Vbeta primers and 13 Jbeta primers. Some clones are missing from TCRdb's copy, which holds only in-frame ones; the method was immunoSEQ multiplex PCR. The sample shows 75,000 to 80,000 clones, 78% of them seen only once. V gave up 7 bases and J gave up 9 bases, with 16 bases separating them. Per the germline V gene, CDR1 is MDHEN and CDR2 is SYDVKM. The length of the CDR3 is 14 residues. This record comes from a study of cytomegalovirus exposure and HLA in healthy donors. The study, taken as a whole, reports: Available immune exposure information was restricted to CMV serostatus only. Judged likely to be a sequencing artifact was a cluster of highly shared sequence variants. Roughly even sequencing depth across donors was the assumption behind the presence/absence analyses. With high specificity and sensitivity, the classifier reportedly diagnosed cytomegalovirus status.

The rearrangement links TRBV28 to TRBJ1-6; D is possibly TRBD1 (6 bases). This clonotype originated in a woman aged 40 to 55 in good health and CMV-seropositive. The sequenced sample consisted of PBMCs. The CDR3 bases are TGTGCCAGCACCTTAACAGGGAAGAGTTCACCCCTCCACTTT. Protein product: CASTLTGKSSPLHF.